Following are 19 T cell receptor beta chains from one sample sequenced in a study of T cell repertoires in cytomegalovirus infection. Using its own MiXCR run on the reads, TCRdb lists one record per CDR3 protein. The profile covers about 490,000 distinct CDR3 sequences, with approximately 26% appearing a single time and about 12% taken by the ten largest. Sequences were obtained from PBMCs. Every receptor here comes from a human donor in good health (CMV status not recorded). Some clones in this sample may be carry-over from other donors' samples.

V usage is TRBV28 and J usage is TRBJ1-1, with 9 bases lining up with TRBD1. The CDR3 extends over 15 amino acids. The ends lost 1 base at V and 6 bases at J; junction bases unmatched: 6. Germline loops: CDR1 MDHEN, CDR2 SYDVKM. CDR3 loop: CASSLYGQGRPEAFF. As DNA, the CDR3 is TGTGCCAGCAGTTTATATGGACAGGGGAGGCCTGAAGCTTTCTTT. The variable domain in full, completed from reference TRBV28 and TRBJ1-1, reads DVKVTQSSRYLVKRTGEKVFLECVQDMDHENMFWYRQDPGLGLRLIYFSYDVKMKEKGDIPEGYSVSREKKERFSLILESASTNQTSMYLCASSLYGQGRPEAFFGQGTRLTVV.

This clonotype occurred many times. The rearrangement uses TRBV12-3 or TRBV12-4 and TRBJ2-2, with D maybe TRBD1 (6 bases). V was cut by 3 bases and J by 3 bases, with 23 bases left in between. There are 19 residues in the CDR3. CDR3 protein: CASSFPGHILTSDTGELFF. The CDR3, as DNA: TGTGCCAGCAGTTTCCCGGGACATATTCTAACTTCGGACACCGGGGAGCTGTTTTTT.

CDR3 bases: TGTGCCACCATCGCCACGGGAGGTCTAGAGCAGTTCTTC. Translation: CATIATGGLEQFF. V and J are TRBV15 and TRBJ2-1; TRBD2 agrees at 7 bases. Germline V gene data show CDR1 as LNHNV and CDR2 as YYDKDF (reference sequence). Trimming removed 7 bases from V and 10 bases from J; junction bases left unmatched: 10. The CDR3 consists of 13 residues.

CDR3: CSVEADRGTEAFF. The CDR3, as DNA: TGCAGCGTTGAGGCGGACAGGGGGACTGAAGCTTTCTTT. This chain joins TRBV29-1 and TRBJ1-1; TRBD1 matches 10 bases. This CDR3 is built from 13 residues. Per the germline V gene, CDR1 is SQVTM and CDR2 is ANQGSEA. The trim removed 3 bases at V and 5 bases at J, leaving 3 bases unmatched.

V usage is TRBV12-3 or TRBV12-4 and J usage is TRBJ1-4, with a weak D call TRBD1 (5 bases). V was trimmed by 7 bases and J by 5 bases, leaving 14 bases between them. The CDR3 runs to 14 residues. CDR3 in amino acids: CASTPGPNNEKLFF. The DNA of the CDR3 is TGTGCCAGCACTCCGGGACCAAACAATGAAAAACTGTTTTTT.

This clonotype was counted ten times or more. The chain recombines TRBV11-1 with TRBJ2-1; D gene unclear. V lost 3 bases to trimming and J lost 10 bases, with 10 bases between them. The V gene's germline CDR1 is SGHAT and CDR2 FQDESV (reference sequence). The CDR3 length is 12 residues. CDR3 protein: CASSFLPREQFF. The DNA of the CDR3 is TGTGCCAGCAGCTTCCTTCCCCGGGAGCAGTTCTTC.

The V call is TRBV7-2, the J call TRBJ1-1; D perhaps matches TRBD1 (5 bases). Germline CDR1 SGHTA, CDR2 FQGNSA. This CDR3 is built from 15 residues. Trimming took 4 bases from V and 6 from J, leaving 18 bases between them. CDR3 residues: CASSSGHSPGAEAFF. Written as DNA, the CDR3 is TGTGCCAGCAGCTCAGGACACTCCCCGGGCGCTGAAGCTTTCTTT.

To note about this clonotype: Since a much larger clone is just one base distant, this may be a read error. The chain is built from TRBV6-2 or TRBV6-3 and TRBJ2-7, with D uncertain. Germline CDR1 is MNHEY and CDR2 is SVGEGT. The CDR3 totals 11 residues. V was trimmed by 5 bases and J by 3 bases, leaving 5 bases between them. In DNA, the CDR3 is TGTGCCAGCAGTCCATTCTACGAGCAGTACTTC. It yields the protein CASSPFYEQYF.

The chain combines TRBV7-6 with TRBJ1-3; the D is unclear. This CDR3 spans 13 amino acids. Germline CDR1 is SGHVS and CDR2 is FNYEAQ. Trimming took off 5 bases at V and 5 bases at J, with 10 bases between the two ends. CDR3 amino acids: CASSRADRNTIYF. CDR3 DNA sequence: TGTGCCAGCAGCCGCGCTGATAGAAACACCATATATTTT.

V usage is TRBV24-1 and J usage is TRBJ1-1; D gene unclear. The CDR3 extends over 14 amino acids. The ends were cut back, 12 bases at V and 4 bases at J, with 20 bases in the middle. The germline V gene has CDR1 KGHDR and CDR2 SFDVKD. DNA of the CDR3: TGTGCCCCCCGCTTTGAGCCCCGGGGCACTGAAGCTTTCTTT. Its protein is CAPRFEPRGTEAFF.

This clonotype was counted only a few times. The chain couples TRBV7-2 to TRBJ2-7, with TRBD2 matching over 7 bases. J lost 0 bases, V lost 4 bases, and 3 bases had no gene match. CDR1 is SGHTA and CDR2 is FQGNSA in the germline V gene. The CDR3 length is 14 residues. The CDR3 region has the DNA TGTGCCAGCAGCTCGGGGACTACCTCCTACGAGCAGTACTTC. It translates to CASSSGTTSYEQYF.

This clonotype was detected once. This sequence joins TRBV15 and TRBJ2-1; tentatively, D is TRBD2 (6 bases). Germline values: CDR1 LNHNV, CDR2 YYDKDF (reference sequence). Trimming pared 1 base from V and 7 bases from J, leaving 14 bases between. The CDR3 extends over 15 amino acids. The CDR3 DNA reads as TGTGCCACCAGCAGAGTTCGGGACTGGGTTAATGAGCAGTTCTTC. This encodes CATSRVRDWVNEQFF.

As concerns this clonotype: One end of the junction is discordant with germline, which a read error may explain. This chain uses TRBV5-6 with TRBJ2-4, with 7 bases matching TRBD2. Germline CDR1 reads SGHDT; CDR2 reads YYEEEE. The CDR3 has 17 residues. CDR3 sequence (DNA): TGTGCCAGCAGCTTAGGGGAAACGAGACTAGCCCAAAACATTCAGTACTTC. Translated, it gives CASSLGETRLAQNIQYF.

This clonotype was found a few times. The rearrangement uses TRBV2 and TRBJ2-1; D is possibly TRBD1 or TRBD2 (5 bases each). The germline gives CDR1 SNHLY, CDR2 FYNNEI. The ends were cut back, 8 bases at V and 2 bases at J, with 16 bases in the middle. This CDR3 is built from 15 residues. CDR3 sequence reads: CASVRGTLTYNEQFF. The CDR3 nucleotides read TGTGCCAGCGTGAGAGGGACGTTGACCTACAATGAGCAGTTCTTC.

This chain connects TRBV5-4 to TRBJ1-1; D unresolved. This CDR3 contains 15 residues. The germline V gene encodes CDR1 SGHNT and CDR2 YYREEE (reference sequence). V was pared by 2 bases and J by 5 bases, with 16 bases between. The CDR3 is CASSLDQPRSTEAFF. The CDR3 nucleotides read TGTGCCAGCAGCTTAGATCAGCCCAGGAGTACTGAAGCTTTCTTT.

Many counts were recorded for this clonotype. The CDR3 region is CASSLGRAGGSYNEQFF. Written as DNA, the CDR3 is TGTGCCAGCAGCCTCGGTCGGGCGGGAGGTTCCTACAATGAGCAGTTCTTC. The chain has TRBV7-8 and TRBJ2-1; 8 nucleotides line up with TRBD2. The germline gives CDR1 SGHVS, CDR2 FQNEAQ. This CDR3 contains 17 residues. Germline trimming cut 5 bases from V and 1 base from J; bases unmatched to any gene: 10.

V and J are TRBV19 and TRBJ1-5, with D unclear. Between the trimmed V and J ends, which lost 10 bases and 0 bases, there was a span of 16 bases. CDR3 length equals 15 residues. The germline V gene has CDR1 LNHDA and CDR2 SQIVND (reference sequence). The CDR3 DNA reads TGTGCCACGGGAAGCAGGCTAATTAGCAATCAGCCCCAGCATTTT. Amino acids: CATGSRLISNQPQHF.

The chain couples TRBV6-2 or TRBV6-3 to TRBJ2-3; D is unclear. With 8 bases removed from V and 3 bases from J, the gap between germline ends came to 15 bases. The CDR3 is 14 amino acids. Per germline, CDR1 MNHEY and CDR2 SVGEGT. The CDR3 region is CASHAWGLTDTQYF. The CDR3 nucleotides read TGTGCCAGCCACGCTTGGGGTCTGACAGATACGCAGTATTTT.

In its sample, this clonotype was seen a few times. This sequence joins TRBV19 and TRBJ2-3; maybe TRBD2 (6 bases). Trimming took 6 bases from V and 14 from J, leaving 15 bases between them. The CDR3 runs 11 residues. The germline V gene has CDR1 LNHDA and CDR2 SQIVND (reference sequence). CDR3 DNA: TGTGCCAGTAGGGCGGCGGGATTTTCGTATTTT. It codes for CASRAAGFSYF.